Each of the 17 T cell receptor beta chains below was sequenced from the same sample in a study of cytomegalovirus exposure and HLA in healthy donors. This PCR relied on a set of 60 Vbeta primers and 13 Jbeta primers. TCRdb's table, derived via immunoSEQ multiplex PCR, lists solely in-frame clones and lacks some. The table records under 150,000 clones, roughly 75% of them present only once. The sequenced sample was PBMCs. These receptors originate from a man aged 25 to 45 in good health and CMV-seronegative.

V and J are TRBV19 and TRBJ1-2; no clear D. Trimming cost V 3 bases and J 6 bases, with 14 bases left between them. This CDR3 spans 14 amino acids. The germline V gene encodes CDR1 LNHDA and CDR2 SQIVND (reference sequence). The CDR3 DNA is TGTGCCAGTAGTATGGGCCAGAAGCTCAATGGCTACACCTTC. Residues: CASSMGQKLNGYTF.

In DNA form, the CDR3 reads TGTGCCAGCAGCTTGGTGCCCAGGGGCACTAACTATGGCTACACCTTC. Amino acids: CASSLVPRGTNYGYTF. The chain uses TRBV5-4 and TRBJ1-2, with D maybe TRBD1 (6 bases). This CDR3 is 16 amino acids long. Trimming took off 0 bases at V and 0 bases at J, with 12 bases between the two ends. CDR1 and CDR2 (germline): SGHNT, YYREEE (reference sequence).

CDR3 region: CASSDIGTLQNTYEQYF. In DNA, the CDR3 is TGCGCCAGCAGTGATATAGGGACACTGCAAAACACCTACGAGCAGTACTTC. The V and J genes are TRBV10-2 and TRBJ2-7; D perhaps matches TRBD1 (6 bases). The CDR3 has 17 amino acids. Per germline, CDR1 WSHSY and CDR2 SAAADI. Trimming removed 3 bases from V and 2 bases from J, with 20 bases in between.

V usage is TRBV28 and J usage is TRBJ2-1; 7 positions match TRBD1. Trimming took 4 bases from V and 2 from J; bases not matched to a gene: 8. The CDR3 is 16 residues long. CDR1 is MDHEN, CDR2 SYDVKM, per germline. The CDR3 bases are TGTGCCAGCAGTTCCGCAGGGGGAAGGGCCTACAATGAGCAGTTCTTC. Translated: CASSSAGGRAYNEQFF. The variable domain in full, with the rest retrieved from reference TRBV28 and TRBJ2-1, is DVKVTQSSRYLVKRTGEKVFLECVQDMDHENMFWYRQDPGLGLRLIYFSYDVKMKEKGDIPEGYSVSREKKERFSLILESASTNQTSMYLCASSSAGGRAYNEQFFGPGTRLTVL.

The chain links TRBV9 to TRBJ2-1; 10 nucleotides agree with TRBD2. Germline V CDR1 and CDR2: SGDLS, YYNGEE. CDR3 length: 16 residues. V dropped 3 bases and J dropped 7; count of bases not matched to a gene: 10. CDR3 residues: CASSAQAGGFGNEQFF. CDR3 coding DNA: TGTGCCAGCAGCGCCCAAGCGGGAGGGTTCGGGAATGAGCAGTTCTTC.

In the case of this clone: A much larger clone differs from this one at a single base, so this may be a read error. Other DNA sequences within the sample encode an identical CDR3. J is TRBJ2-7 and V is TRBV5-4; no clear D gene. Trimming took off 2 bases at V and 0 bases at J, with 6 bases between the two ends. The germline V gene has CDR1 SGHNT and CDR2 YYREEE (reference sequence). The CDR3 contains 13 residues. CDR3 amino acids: CASSFGSSYEQYF. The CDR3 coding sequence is TGTGCCAGCAGCTTTGGCAGCTCCTACGAGCAGTACTTC.

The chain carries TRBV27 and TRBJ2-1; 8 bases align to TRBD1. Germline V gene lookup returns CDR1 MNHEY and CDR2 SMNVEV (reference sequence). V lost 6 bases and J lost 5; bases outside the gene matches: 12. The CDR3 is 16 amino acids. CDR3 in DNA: TGTGCCAGCAGACCCTACGAGGACAGGGAGGACAATGAGCAGTTCTTC. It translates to CASRPYEDREDNEQFF.

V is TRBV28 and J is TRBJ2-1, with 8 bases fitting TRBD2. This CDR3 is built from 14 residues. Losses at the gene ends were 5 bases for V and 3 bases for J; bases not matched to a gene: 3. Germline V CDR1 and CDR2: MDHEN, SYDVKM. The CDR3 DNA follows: TGTGCCAGCAGTCGTAGCGGGATCTACAATGAGCAGTTCTTC. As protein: CASSRSGIYNEQFF.

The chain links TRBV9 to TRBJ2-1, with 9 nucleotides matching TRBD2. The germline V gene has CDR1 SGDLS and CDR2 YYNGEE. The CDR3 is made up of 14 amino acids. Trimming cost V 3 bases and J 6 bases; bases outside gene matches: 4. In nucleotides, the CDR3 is TGTGCCAGCAGCGACGCGGGACTAGCCAATGAGCAGTTCTTC. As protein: CASSDAGLANEQFF.

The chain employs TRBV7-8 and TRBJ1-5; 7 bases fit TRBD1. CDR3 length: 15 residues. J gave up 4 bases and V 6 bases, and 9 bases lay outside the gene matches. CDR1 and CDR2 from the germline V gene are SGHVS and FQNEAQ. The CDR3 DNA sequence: TGTGCCAGCAGTCCCGGGCAGGGGGTAAATCAGCCCCAGCATTTT. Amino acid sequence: CASSPGQGVNQPQHF.

CDR3 nucleotide sequence: TGTGCCAGCAGCTTGCCGGACAGGACCCTCTACGAGCAGTACTTC. It translates to CASSLPDRTLYEQYF. V and J are TRBV7-2 and TRBJ2-7, with TRBD1 identical over 7 bases. The ends lost 3 bases at V and 3 bases at J; junction bases unmatched: 8. Germline V gives CDR1 SGHTA, CDR2 FQGNSA. The CDR3 runs to 15 residues.

The DNA of the CDR3 is TGTGCCAGTAGTGTGGGGGCAAGGGCAGATACGCAGTATTTT. Translated, it gives CASSVGARADTQYF. The chain carries TRBV19 and TRBJ2-3, with D maybe TRBD1 (6 bases). The CDR3 length is 14 residues. V lost 5 bases, J lost 4 bases, and 13 bases lay in between. CDR1 is LNHDA, CDR2 SQIVND, per germline (reference sequence).

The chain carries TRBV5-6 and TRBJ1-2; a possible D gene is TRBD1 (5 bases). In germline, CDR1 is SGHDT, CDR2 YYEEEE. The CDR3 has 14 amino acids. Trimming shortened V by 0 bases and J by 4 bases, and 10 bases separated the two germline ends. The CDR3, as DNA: TGTGCCAGCAGCTTGGTACAGGAGTTCTATGGCTACACCTTC. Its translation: CASSLVQEFYGYTF.

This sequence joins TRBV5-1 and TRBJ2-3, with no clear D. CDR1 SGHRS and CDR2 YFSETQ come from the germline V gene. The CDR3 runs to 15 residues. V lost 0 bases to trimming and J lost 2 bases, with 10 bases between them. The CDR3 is CASSLDNYPTDTQYF. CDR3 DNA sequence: TGCGCCAGCAGCTTGGACAATTATCCCACAGATACGCAGTATTTT.

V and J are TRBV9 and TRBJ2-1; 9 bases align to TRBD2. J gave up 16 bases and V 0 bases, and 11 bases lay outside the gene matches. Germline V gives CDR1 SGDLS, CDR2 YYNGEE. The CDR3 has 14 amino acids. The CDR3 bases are TGTGCCAGCAGCGTAGTATCTAGCGGGATCCCCTTCTTCTTC. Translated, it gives CASSVVSSGIPFFF.

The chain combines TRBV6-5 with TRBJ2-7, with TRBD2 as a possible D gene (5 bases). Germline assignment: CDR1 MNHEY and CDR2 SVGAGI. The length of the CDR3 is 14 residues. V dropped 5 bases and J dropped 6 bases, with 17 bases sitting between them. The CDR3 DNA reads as TGTGCCAGCAGTGACCACGGGAATTTGGGCGAGCAGTACTTC. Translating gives CASSDHGNLGEQYF.

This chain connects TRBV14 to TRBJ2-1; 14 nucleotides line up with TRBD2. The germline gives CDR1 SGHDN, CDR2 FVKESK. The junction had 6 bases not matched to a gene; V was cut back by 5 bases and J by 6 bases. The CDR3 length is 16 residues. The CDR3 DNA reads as TGTGCCAGCAGCAACTTCGGACTAGCGGGGGGCAATGAGCAGTTCTTC. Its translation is CASSNFGLAGGNEQFF.